This TCR beta chain derives from a study of blood T cell repertoires in COVID-19. On the study more broadly: Italy, Spain and the United States were the sources of the convalescent and acute COVID-19 samples. PBMCs, B-cell-depleted T cells, or T cells provided the cDNA or gDNA that made up the material.

Cohort 3 recovered donors had two negative PCRs, clearance, or symptom resolution. V lost 3 bases, J lost 2 bases, and 16 bases stayed unmatched. The CDR3 extends over 18 amino acids. Germline assignment: CDR1 KGHSH and CDR2 LQKENI. Per the original data handling: Amplification of reference gene primers provided the estimated nucleated cell counts. Measured with immunoSEQ multiplex PCR; TCRdb has only the in-frame clones, and not every one. D and trimming come from the DNA, and the V and J calls and clone size come from that table. The table shows hundreds of thousands of clones, with nearly 90% occurring only once.

The sequence came from a woman under 40 who had recovered from COVID-19. The chain employs TRBV18 and TRBJ2-7; 7 nucleotides line up with TRBD1. Sequenced sample: PBMCs or T cells enriched from blood (not recorded which). The CDR3 protein is CASSPLNSQGGITYEQYF. The DNA of the CDR3 is TGTGCCAGCTCACCTCTGAATTCGCAAGGGGGCATAACCTACGAGCAGTACTTC. The complete variable domain, with remaining parts taken from reference TRBV18 and TRBJ2-7, reads NAGVMQNPRHLVRRRGQEARLRCSPMKGHSHVYWYRQLPEEGLKFMVYLQKENIIDESGMPKERFSAEFPKEGPSILRIQQVVRGDSAAYFCASSPLNSQGGITYEQYFGPGTRLTVT.